Listed below are T cell receptor beta chains from one sample, sequenced in a study of CD4 T cells in relation to SARS-CoV-2 and coronaviruses. These receptors have no known antigen. Assay: immunoSEQ multiplex PCR; the TCRdb copy retains only in-frame clones and omits some. Altogether some 22,000 clones are present, about 70% being singletons, with the ten largest covering 9.5% to 11%. The sample consisted of CD4+ T cells from PBMCs, cultured in vitro. All receptors derive from a human donor in good health. Both conserved end residues are part of each CDR3. A D gene is named only where the DNA matches it firmly. Clone size is stated in some rows and not others, as once, few, many or a class when expanded.

D | J | size | V | DNA | CDR3
TRBD2 | TRBJ2-7 | . | TRBV28 | TGTGCCAGCAGTTTTTCCCTAGCGGGCAGCTCCTACGAGCAGTACTTC | CASSFSLAGSSYEQYF
TRBD1 | TRBJ2-2 | few | TRBV10-3 | TGTGCCATCAGTACAGGGGGTTCGGCCGGGGAGCTGTTTTTT | CAISTGGSAGELFF
TRBD2 | TRBJ2-7 | . | TRBV5-1 | TGCGCCAGCAGCTTCTCGACTAGCGGGGATCAGGAGCAGTACTTC | CASSFSTSGDQEQYF
TRBD1 | TRBJ1-1 | once | TRBV30 | TGTGCCTGGAGCGGGAGCAGGGGGCGCGGTACTGAAGCTTTCTTT | CAWSGSRGRGTEAFF
TRBD1 | TRBJ1-1 | . | TRBV27 | TGTGCCAGCAGTTTTAAGGGGGCCTCTGAAGCTTTCTTT | CASSFKGASEAFF
. | TRBJ2-7 | . | TRBV28 | TGTGCCAGCACCCACTTCGACAGGGAGGTTAGCTACGAGCAGTACTTC | CASTHFDREVSYEQYF
. | TRBJ1-2 | few | TRBV30 | TGTGCCTGGAGCGGGACTTTTTATGGCTACACCTTC | CAWSGTFYGYTF
TRBD1 | TRBJ1-1 | . | TRBV18 | TGTGCCAGCTCACCTTACCTGACAGGGGATTACACTGAAGCTTTCTTT | CASSPYLTGDYTEAFF
. | TRBJ2-7 | . | TRBV2 | TGTGCCAGCCGGGGAGACCCCTACGAGCAGTACTTC | CASRGDPYEQYF
TRBD1 | TRBJ1-6 | . | TRBV3-1/TRBV3-2 | TGTGCCAGCAGCCAAAATGACAGGGGGAGTTCACCCCTCCACTTT | CASSQNDRGSSPLHF
. | TRBJ1-5 | few | TRBV4-2 | TGTGCCAGCAGCCAGGGAGACAGAACAGATCAGCCCCAGCATTTT | CASSQGDRTDQPQHF
. | TRBJ1-3 | few | TRBV7-2 | TGTGCCAGCAGCCCCGGAATCAACTCTGGAAACACCATATATTTT | CASSPGINSGNTIYF
. | TRBJ1-1 | . | TRBV6-5 | TGTGCCAGCAGTTACTCTCCCGCCCCGGAGACTGAAGCTTTCTTT | CASSYSPAPETEAFF
TRBD1 | TRBJ2-7 | . | TRBV3-1/TRBV3-2 | TGTGCCAGCAGCCCGGGACCCAGGGGGTACGAGCAGTACTTC | CASSPGPRGYEQYF
. | TRBJ2-3 | few | TRBV30 | TGTGCCTGGAGTTACAGGGGAGGGTTGGCAGATACGCAGTATTTT | CAWSYRGGLADTQYF
TRBD2 | TRBJ2-7 | . | TRBV6-5 | TGTGCCACAACTAGCGGGACCTCGGGGCGCGAGCAGTACTTC | CATTSGTSGREQYF
. | TRBJ1-1 | few | TRBV6-2/TRBV6-3 | TGTGCCAGCAGTCTGAGGGGTGATCAAGGAGCTTTCTTT | CASSLRGDQGAFF
TRBD1 | TRBJ2-2 | . | TRBV9 | TGTGCCAGCAGCGTCCCGGGACAGGGGAAGAACACCGGGGAGCTGTTTTTT | CASSVPGQGKNTGELFF
TRBD2 | TRBJ2-2 | . | TRBV5-1 | TGCGCCAGCAGCTTGGCCCGGTCAGCGGGGGGCTATAACACCGGGGAGCTGTTTTTT | CASSLARSAGGYNTGELFF
TRBD1 | TRBJ1-6 | . | TRBV18 | TGTGCCAGCACCGCGGGACAGGGGCATTCACCCCTCCACTTT | CASTAGQGHSPLHF
. | TRBJ1-5 | . | TRBV29-1 | TGCAGCGTTGCAGGGGCTAACAATCAGCCCCAGCATTTT | CSVAGANNQPQHF
. | TRBJ1-4 | . | TRBV6-5 | TGTGCCAGCAGGGTGGGGACGGCAACTTGGGAAAAACTGTTTTTT | CASRVGTATWEKLFF
TRBD2 | TRBJ2-5 | . | TRBV9 | TGTGCCAGCAGCCCCGGGGCCGTGACTAGCGGGCAAGAGACCCAGTACTTC | CASSPGAVTSGQETQYF
. | TRBJ2-2 | . | TRBV3-1/TRBV3-2 | TGTGCCAGCAGCCAAGAATTAGGTGGGACCGGGGAGCTGTTTTTT | CASSQELGGTGELFF
. | TRBJ2-3 | . | TRBV12-2 | TGTGCAAGTCGCTTAAGGGGGACAGGGCTCACAGATACGCAGTATTTT | CASRLRGTGLTDTQYF
TRBD2 | TRBJ2-2 | . | TRBV13 | TGTGCCAGCAGCGCGGGACTAGGTCGGTTTGGGGAGCTGTTTTTT | CASSAGLGRFGELFF
TRBD1 | TRBJ1-2 | . | TRBV19 | TGTGCCAGTAGTCTCCAACAGGGGTCCCCCTATGGCTACACCTTC | CASSLQQGSPYGYTF
TRBD1 | TRBJ2-1 | . | TRBV3-1/TRBV3-2 | TGTGCCAGCAGCCAAGAAAAAGGGGACAGTCTATACAATGAGCAGTTCTTC | CASSQEKGDSLYNEQFF
. | TRBJ1-5 | . | TRBV6-5 | TGTGCCAGCAGTTGGGAGTACAATCAGCCCCAGCATTTT | CASSWEYNQPQHF
TRBD2 | TRBJ2-7 | . | TRBV6-2/TRBV6-3 | TGTGCCAGCAGTTACTCCGGGGGGGGACCTAACGAGCAGTACTTC | CASSYSGGGPNEQYF
. | TRBJ2-2 | . | TRBV7-3 | TGTGCCAGCAGCTTCAGCTCCGGGGAGCTGTTTTTT | CASSFSSGELFF
TRBD2 | TRBJ2-3 | . | TRBV5-4 | TGTGCCAGCAGCTTGGAACTAGCGGGGGCCCTGGGGTTGCATACGCAGTATTTT | CASSLELAGALGLHTQYF
. | TRBJ2-5 | . | TRBV6-5 | TGTGCCAGCGAGAGACAGGGAGGGACCCAGTACTTC | CASERQGGTQYF
. | TRBJ2-5 | . | TRBV19 | TGTGCCAGTAGTTTTCAGGGACACCAAGAGACCCAGTACTTC | CASSFQGHQETQYF
. | TRBJ2-5 | once | TRBV5-8 | TGTGCCAGCAGCTTGAGCGTGGTGGGGGATCAAGAGACCCAGTACTTC | CASSLSVVGDQETQYF
. | TRBJ2-3 | few | TRBV10-3 | TGTGCCATCGGGGCAGCAGGAGATACGCAGTATTTT | CAIGAAGDTQYF
. | TRBJ1-2 | . | TRBV19 | TGTGCCAGTAGTCCATACAGGGCAGCTAACTATGGCTACACCTTC | CASSPYRAANYGYTF
. | TRBJ2-5 | . | TRBV5-8 | TGTGCCAGCAGCTTGCTTTCCCCTAACTTC | CASSLLSPNF
. | TRBJ1-2 | . | TRBV28 | TGTGCCAGCAGTCCCTTCGGGCAGGGAGACTATGGCTACACCTTC | CASSPFGQGDYGYTF
. | TRBJ1-4 | . | TRBV2 | TGTGCCAGCAACCAAGGGACTGAAAAACTGTTTTTT | CASNQGTEKLFF
TRBD2 | TRBJ2-7 | once | TRBV4-2 | TGTGCCAGCAGCCAAGAGCCCCTACTAGCGGGAGAGGGGGGGTACGAGCAGTACTTC | CASSQEPLLAGEGGYEQYF
TRBD2 | TRBJ2-3 | . | TRBV5-6 | TGTGCCAGCAGCCCACTAGCGACCCCCACAGATACGCAGTATTTT | CASSPLATPTDTQYF
. | TRBJ2-1 | . | TRBV3-1/TRBV3-2 | TGTGCCAGCAGCTCTCGGGGGAGCTCCTACAATGAGCAGTTCTTC | CASSSRGSSYNEQFF
TRBD2 | TRBJ2-4 | . | TRBV3-1/TRBV3-2 | TGTGCCAGCAGCCGCGGGACTAGCGGGGGGGTAGCCAAAAACATTCAGTACTTC | CASSRGTSGGVAKNIQYF
. | TRBJ2-5 | . | TRBV7-2 | TGTGCCAGCAGCCCCAACCCGGGCAGGGCGCGTTCGGAGACCCAGTACTTC | CASSPNPGRARSETQYF
. | TRBJ2-3 | . | TRBV19 | TGTGCCAGTAGTACCCCGGGGACGAGGTCGGATACGCAGTATTTT | CASSTPGTRSDTQYF
. | TRBJ1-1 | . | TRBV7-2 | TGTGCCAGCAGCCCGCCAGGGGTCACTGAAGCTTTCTTT | CASSPPGVTEAFF
. | TRBJ2-1 | once | TRBV18 | TGTGCCAGCTCATTCGACAGGTCTGGGGAGCAGTTCTTC | CASSFDRSGEQFF
TRBD1 | TRBJ1-2 | few | TRBV3-1/TRBV3-2 | TGTGCCAGCAGCCCGACAGGGCCCTATGGCTACACCTTC | CASSPTGPYGYTF
. | TRBJ1-2 | . | TRBV7-8 | TGTGCCAGCAGCTTCGGGGGGGAATACTATGGCTACACCTTC | CASSFGGEYYGYTF
. | TRBJ1-5 | . | TRBV6-6 | TGTGCCAGCAGCCCGCAGGGTCTTGAAAGCAATCAGCCCCAGCATTTT | CASSPQGLESNQPQHF
TRBD1 | TRBJ2-5 | . | TRBV28 | TGTGCCAGCAGTTTAGGTGGGACAGGGGGTGAGACCCAGTACTTC | CASSLGGTGGETQYF
. | TRBJ1-2 | . | TRBV4-1 | TGCGCCAGCAGCCAAGGGGCCATATCGTATGGCTACACCTTC | CASSQGAISYGYTF
. | TRBJ1-1 | . | TRBV10-3 | TGTGCCATCAGTGTGAGCGGTACTGAAGCTTTCTTT | CAISVSGTEAFF